The source of this TCR beta chain is a study of shared clonotypes between healthy human individuals. Study-wide findings and caveats: A reduction in generation probabilities was seen for non-shared clonotypes relative to those shared by all four donors.

As concerns this clone: The antigen remains undetermined.

Produced via immunoSEQ multiplex PCR; TCRdb's table is partial and in-frame only. This sample carries about 1 million clones, around four fifths of them seen once, and the ten largest clones take less than 1.5%. What was sequenced was memory CD4+ T cells sorted from blood. Subset here: CD45RA-negative fraction. The source of this sequence is a man between 18 and 29 years old in good health.

The CDR3 spells CASSPTGGGHQPQHF. The CDR3 DNA is TGTGCCAGCAGTCCTACAGGGGGCGGGCATCAGCCCCAGCATTTT. This sequence joins TRBV27 and TRBJ1-5; 9 bases line up with TRBD1. CDR3 length equals 15 residues. With 5 bases clipped from V and 5 bases from J, the junction kept 7 bases outside the gene matches. Germline loops: CDR1 MNHEY, CDR2 SMNVEV (reference sequence).